Here is one TCR beta chain with its context. This sample stems from a study of technical replicates of blood from a handful of donors. Sequencing used immunoSEQ multiplex PCR; TCRdb keeps in-frame clones, though not all of them. Of 50,000 to 70,000 clones in the sample, 93% were seen once. From germline, CDR1 is SGHDT and CDR2 YYEEEE. The CDR3 spans 15 residues. V was cut by 0 bases and J by 4 bases, with 11 bases left in between. The sequenced sample was PBMCs. V and J are TRBV5-6 and TRBJ1-3, with D perhaps matching TRBD1 (5 bases). The sequence came from a human donor in good health. Some clones in this sample may be carry-over from other donors' samples. This CDR3 reads CASSLVGAGGNTIYF. The CDR3 DNA sequence: TGTGCCAGCAGCTTGGTTGGGGCAGGCGGAAACACCATATATTTT.